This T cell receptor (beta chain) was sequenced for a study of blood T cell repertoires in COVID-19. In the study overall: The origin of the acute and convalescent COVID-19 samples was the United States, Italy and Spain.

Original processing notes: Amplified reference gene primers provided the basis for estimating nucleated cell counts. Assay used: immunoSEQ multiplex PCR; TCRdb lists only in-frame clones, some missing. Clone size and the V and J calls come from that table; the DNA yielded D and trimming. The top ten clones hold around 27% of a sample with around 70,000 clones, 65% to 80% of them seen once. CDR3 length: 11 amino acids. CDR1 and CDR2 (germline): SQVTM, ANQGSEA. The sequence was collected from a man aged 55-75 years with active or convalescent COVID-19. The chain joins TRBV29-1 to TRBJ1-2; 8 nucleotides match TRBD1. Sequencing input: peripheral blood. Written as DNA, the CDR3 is TGCAGTGGCGGACAGGGAAGTGGCTACACCTTC. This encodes CSGGQGSGYTF. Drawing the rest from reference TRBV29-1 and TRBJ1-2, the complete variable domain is SAVISQKPSRDICQRGTSLTIQCQVDSQVTMMFWYRQQPGQSLTLIATANQGSEATYESGFVIDKFPISRPNLTFSTLTVSNMSPEDSSIYLCSGGQGSGYTFGSGTRLTVV.